This T cell receptor (beta chain) was found in a study of a mutant IDH1 vaccine in newly diagnosed glioma. This CDR3 has 13 residues. CDR1 and CDR2 from the germline V gene are SGHNT and YENEEA. Deletions cut 1 base from V and 3 bases from J, with 4 bases between. Time point in this sample: week 23, last vaccination. A single vaccine dose contained 300 ug of mutant IDH1 20-mer peptide, and topical imiquimod was used with it. This clone was observed a few times. As yet, its antigen is unknown. Repertoires were generated with immunoSEQ multiplex PCR, while TCRdb's copy carries only in-frame clones and drops some. Of 35,000 to 45,000 clones listed, about 78% are singletons.

J is TRBJ2-1 and V is TRBV11-3, with no clear D. Source: PBMCs, taken from a glioma patient whose treatment included an IDH1 peptide vaccine. This TCR was sampled from a woman aged 40 to 50 with glioma. Some clones in this sample may be carry-over from other donors' samples. The CDR3 spells CASSLGVYNEQFF. In DNA form, the CDR3 reads TGTGCCAGCAGCTTAGGGGTCTACAATGAGCAGTTCTTC.